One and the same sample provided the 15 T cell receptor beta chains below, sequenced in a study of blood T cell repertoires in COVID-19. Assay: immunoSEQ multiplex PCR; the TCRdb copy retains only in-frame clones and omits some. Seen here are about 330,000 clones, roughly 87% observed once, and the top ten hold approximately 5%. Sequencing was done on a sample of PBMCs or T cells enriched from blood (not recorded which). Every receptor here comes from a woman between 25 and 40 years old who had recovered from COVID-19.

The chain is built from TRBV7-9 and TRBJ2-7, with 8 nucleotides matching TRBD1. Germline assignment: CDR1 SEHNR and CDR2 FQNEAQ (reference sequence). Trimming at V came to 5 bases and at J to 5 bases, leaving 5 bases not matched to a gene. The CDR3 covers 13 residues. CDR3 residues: CASSTQGADEQYF. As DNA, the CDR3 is TGTGCCAGCAGCACCCAGGGGGCCGACGAGCAGTACTTC.

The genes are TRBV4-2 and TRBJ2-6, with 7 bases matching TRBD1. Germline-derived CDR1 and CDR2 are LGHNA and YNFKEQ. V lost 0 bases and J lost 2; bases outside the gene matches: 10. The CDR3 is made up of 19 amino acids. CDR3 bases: TGTGCCAGCAGCCAAGAATCCAGGGGGTATACCCCTGGGGCCAACGTCCTGACTTTC. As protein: CASSQESRGYTPGANVLTF.

This chain's CDR3 is CASTNRQGARGYTF. CDR3 nucleotides: TGTGCCAGCACCAACAGACAGGGGGCGCGAGGCTACACCTTC. The V call is TRBV2, the J call TRBJ1-2; TRBD1 matches at 10 bases. CDR1 is SNHLY and CDR2 is FYNNEI in the germline V gene. This CDR3 has 14 amino acids. V was clipped by 7 bases and J by 8 bases; unmatched bases: 10.

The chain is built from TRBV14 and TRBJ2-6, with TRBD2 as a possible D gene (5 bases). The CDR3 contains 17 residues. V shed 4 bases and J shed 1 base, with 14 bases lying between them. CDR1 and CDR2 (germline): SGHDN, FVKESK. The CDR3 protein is CASSLFIRGSGANVLTF. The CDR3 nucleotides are TGTGCCAGCAGCCTATTTATCCGGGGATCTGGGGCCAACGTCCTGACTTTC.

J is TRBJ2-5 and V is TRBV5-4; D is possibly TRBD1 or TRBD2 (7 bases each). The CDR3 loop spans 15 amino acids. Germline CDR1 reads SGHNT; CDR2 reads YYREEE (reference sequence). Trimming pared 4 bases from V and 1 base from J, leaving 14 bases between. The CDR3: CASSVGGTAQETQYF. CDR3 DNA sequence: TGTGCCAGCAGCGTGGGGGGGACAGCCCAAGAGACCCAGTACTTC. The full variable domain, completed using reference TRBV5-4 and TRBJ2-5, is ETGVTQSPTHLIKTRGQQVTLRCSSQSGHNTVSWYQQALGQGPQFIFQYYREEENGRGNFPPRFSGLQFPNYSSELNVNALELDDSALYLCASSVGGTAQETQYFGPGTRLLVL.

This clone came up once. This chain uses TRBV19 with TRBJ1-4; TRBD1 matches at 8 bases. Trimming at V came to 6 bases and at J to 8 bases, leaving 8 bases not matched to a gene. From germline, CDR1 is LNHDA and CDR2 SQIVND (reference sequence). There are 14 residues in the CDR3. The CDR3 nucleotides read TGTGCCAGTAGCCGGACAGGGAGGGGGGAAAAACTGTTTTTT. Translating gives CASSRTGRGEKLFF.

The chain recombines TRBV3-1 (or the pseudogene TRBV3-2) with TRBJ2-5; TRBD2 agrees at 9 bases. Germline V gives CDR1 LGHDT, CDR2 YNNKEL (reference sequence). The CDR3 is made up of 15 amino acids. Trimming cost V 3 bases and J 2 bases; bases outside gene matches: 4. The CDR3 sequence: CASSHNAGGQETQYF. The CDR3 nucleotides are TGTGCCAGCAGCCACAACGCGGGGGGGCAAGAGACCCAGTACTTC.

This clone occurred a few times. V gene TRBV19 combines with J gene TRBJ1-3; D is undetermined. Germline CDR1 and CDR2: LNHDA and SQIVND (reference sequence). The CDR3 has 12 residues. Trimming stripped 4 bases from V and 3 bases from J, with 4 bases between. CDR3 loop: CASSTGGNTIYF. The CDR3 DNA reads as TGTGCCAGTAGTACAGGTGGAAACACCATATATTTT.

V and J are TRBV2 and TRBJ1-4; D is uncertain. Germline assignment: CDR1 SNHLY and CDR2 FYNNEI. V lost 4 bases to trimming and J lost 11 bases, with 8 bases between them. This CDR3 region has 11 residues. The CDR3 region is CASSVVAKLFF. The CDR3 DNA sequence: TGTGCCAGCAGTGTGGTTGCGAAACTGTTTTTT.

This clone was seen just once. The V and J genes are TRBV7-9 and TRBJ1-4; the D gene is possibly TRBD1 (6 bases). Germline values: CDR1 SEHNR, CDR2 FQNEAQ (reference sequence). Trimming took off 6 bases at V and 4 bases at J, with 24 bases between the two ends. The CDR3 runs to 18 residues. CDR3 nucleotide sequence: TGTGCCAGCAGACCCCTTCGAGGGGGTACCCCTAGTAATGAAAAACTGTTTTTT. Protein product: CASRPLRGGTPSNEKLFF.

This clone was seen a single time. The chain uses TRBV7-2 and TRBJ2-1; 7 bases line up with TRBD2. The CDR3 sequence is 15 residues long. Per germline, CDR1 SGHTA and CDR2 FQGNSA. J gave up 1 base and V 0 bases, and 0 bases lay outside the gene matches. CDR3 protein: CASSLAGLSYNEQFF. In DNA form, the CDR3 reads TGTGCCAGCAGCTTAGCGGGACTATCCTACAATGAGCAGTTCTTC. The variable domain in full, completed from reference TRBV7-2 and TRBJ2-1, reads GAGVSQSPSNKVTEKGKDVELRCDPISGHTALYWYRQSLGQGLEFLIYFQGNSAPDKSGLPSDRFSAERTGGSVSTLTIQRTQQEDSAVYLCASSLAGLSYNEQFFGPGTRLTVL.

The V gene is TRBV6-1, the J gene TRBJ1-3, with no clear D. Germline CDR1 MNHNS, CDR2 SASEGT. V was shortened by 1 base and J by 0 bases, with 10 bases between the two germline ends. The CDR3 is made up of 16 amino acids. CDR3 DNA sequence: TGTGCCAGCAGTGAAGTAGCCTCAGCCTCTGGAAACACCATATATTTT. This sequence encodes CASSEVASASGNTIYF.

This CDR3 is CASSQEISGGRNEQYF. The CDR3 coding sequence is TGTGCCAGCAGCCAAGAAATATCGGGGGGGCGGAACGAGCAGTACTTC. The rearrangement links TRBV4-2 to TRBJ2-7; 8 nucleotides line up with TRBD2. The germline gives CDR1 LGHNA, CDR2 YNFKEQ. V shed 0 bases, J shed 5 bases, and the junction held 9 bases outside the gene matches. CDR3 length: 16 residues.

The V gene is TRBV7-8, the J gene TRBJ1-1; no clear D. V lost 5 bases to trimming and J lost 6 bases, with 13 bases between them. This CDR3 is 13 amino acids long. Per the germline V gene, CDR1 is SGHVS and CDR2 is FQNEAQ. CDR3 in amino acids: CASSPHLGAEAFF. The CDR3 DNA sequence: TGTGCCAGCAGCCCGCACTTGGGAGCTGAAGCTTTCTTT.

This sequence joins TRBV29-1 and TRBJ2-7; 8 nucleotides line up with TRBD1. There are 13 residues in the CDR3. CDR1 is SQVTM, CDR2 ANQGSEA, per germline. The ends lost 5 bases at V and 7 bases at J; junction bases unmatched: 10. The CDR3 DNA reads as TGCAGCGTTAGATCGGACAGGGCTGAGGAGCAGTACTTC. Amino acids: CSVRSDRAEEQYF.